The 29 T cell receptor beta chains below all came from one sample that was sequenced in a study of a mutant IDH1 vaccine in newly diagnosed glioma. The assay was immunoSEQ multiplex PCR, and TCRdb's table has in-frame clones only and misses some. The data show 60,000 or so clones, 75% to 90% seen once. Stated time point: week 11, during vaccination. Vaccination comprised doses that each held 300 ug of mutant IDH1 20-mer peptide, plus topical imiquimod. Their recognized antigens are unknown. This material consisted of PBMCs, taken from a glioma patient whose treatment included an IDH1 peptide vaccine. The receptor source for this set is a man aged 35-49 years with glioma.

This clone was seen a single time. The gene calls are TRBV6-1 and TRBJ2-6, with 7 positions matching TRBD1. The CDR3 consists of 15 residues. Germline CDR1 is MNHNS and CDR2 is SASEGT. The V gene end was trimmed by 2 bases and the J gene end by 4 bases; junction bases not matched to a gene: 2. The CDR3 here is CASSEKGAGANVLTF. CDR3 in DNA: TGTGCCAGCAGTGAAAAGGGGGCGGGGGCCAACGTCCTGACTTTC.

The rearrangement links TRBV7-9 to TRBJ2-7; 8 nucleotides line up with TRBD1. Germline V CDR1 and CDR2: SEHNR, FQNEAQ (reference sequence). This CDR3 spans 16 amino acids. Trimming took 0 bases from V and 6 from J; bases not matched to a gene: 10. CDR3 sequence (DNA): TGTGCCAGCAGCTTAGCGCCTGGGACAGGAACCCTCGAGCAGTACTTC. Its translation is CASSLAPGTGTLEQYF.

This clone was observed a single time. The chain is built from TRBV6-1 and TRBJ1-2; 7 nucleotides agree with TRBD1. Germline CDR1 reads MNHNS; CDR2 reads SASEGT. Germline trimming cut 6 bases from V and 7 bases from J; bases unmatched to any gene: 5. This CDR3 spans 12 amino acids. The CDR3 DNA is TGTGCCAGCAGCGGGACAGTAACTGGCTACACCTTC. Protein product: CASSGTVTGYTF.

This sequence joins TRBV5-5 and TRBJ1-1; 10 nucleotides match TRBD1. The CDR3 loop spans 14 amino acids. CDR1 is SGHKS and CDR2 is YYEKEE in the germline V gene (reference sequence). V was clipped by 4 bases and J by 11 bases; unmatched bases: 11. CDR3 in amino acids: CASSLTGGDSGAFF. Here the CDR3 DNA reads TGTGCCAGCAGCCTGACAGGGGGCGACTCTGGCGCTTTCTTT.

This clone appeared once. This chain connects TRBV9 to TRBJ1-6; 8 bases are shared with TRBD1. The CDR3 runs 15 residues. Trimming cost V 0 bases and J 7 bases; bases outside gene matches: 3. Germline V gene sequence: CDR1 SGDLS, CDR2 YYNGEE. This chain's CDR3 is CASSVGGQANSPLHF. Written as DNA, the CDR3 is TGTGCCAGCAGCGTAGGGGGACAGGCGAATTCACCCCTCCACTTT.

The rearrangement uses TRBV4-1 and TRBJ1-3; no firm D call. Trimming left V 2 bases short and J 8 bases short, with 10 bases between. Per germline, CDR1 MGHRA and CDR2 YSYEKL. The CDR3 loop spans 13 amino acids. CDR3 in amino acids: CASSQWAEDTIYF. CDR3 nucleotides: TGCGCCAGCAGCCAATGGGCCGAGGACACCATATATTTT.

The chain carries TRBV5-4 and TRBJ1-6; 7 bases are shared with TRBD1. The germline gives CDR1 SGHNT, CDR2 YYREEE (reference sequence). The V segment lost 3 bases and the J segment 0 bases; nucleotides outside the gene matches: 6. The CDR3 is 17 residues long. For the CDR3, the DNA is TGTGCCAGCAGCTCAGGGACAGCCGGCTCCTATAATTCACCCCTCCACTTT. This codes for CASSSGTAGSYNSPLHF.

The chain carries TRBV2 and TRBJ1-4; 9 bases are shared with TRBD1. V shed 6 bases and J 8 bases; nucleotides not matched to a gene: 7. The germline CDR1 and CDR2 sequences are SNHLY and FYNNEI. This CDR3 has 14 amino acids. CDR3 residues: CASRGGQGREKLFF. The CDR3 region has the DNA TGTGCCAGCAGGGGCGGACAGGGGAGAGAAAAACTGTTTTTT. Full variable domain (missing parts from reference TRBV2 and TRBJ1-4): EPEVTQTPSHQVTQMGQEVILRCVPISNHLYFYWYRQILGQKVEFLVSFYNNEISEKSEIFDDQFSVERPDGSNFTLKIRSTKLEDSAMYFCASRGGQGREKLFFGSGTQLSVL.

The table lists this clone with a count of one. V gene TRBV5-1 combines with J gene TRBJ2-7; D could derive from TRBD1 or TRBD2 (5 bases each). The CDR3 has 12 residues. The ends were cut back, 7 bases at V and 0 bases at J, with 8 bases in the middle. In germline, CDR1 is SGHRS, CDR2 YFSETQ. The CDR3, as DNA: TGCGCCAGCTATGGGACCTCCTACGAGCAGTACTTC. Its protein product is CASYGTSYEQYF. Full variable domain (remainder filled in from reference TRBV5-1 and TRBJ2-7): KAGVTQTPRYLIKTRGQQVTLSCSPISGHRSVSWYQQTPGQGLQFLFEYFSETQRNKGNFPGRFSGRQFSNSRSEMNVSTLELGDSALYLCASYGTSYEQYFGPGTRLTVT.

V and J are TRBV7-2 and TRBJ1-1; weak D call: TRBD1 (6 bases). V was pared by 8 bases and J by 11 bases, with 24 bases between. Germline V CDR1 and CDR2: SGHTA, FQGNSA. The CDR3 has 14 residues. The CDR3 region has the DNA TGTGCCAGCGGTGGGGGGCAGACCTTCGGGTCGGCTTTCTTT. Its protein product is CASGGGQTFGSAFF.

For the CDR3, the DNA is TGTGCCAGCGGGCATAGGGGACAGGGCCTAGGGGCCAAAAACATTCAGTACTTC. Amino acid sequence: CASGHRGQGLGAKNIQYF. The chain links TRBV7-2 to TRBJ2-4; 9 bases are a match to TRBD1. The CDR3 consists of 18 residues. Trimming cost V 8 bases and J 1 base; bases outside gene matches: 15. Germline V gene data show CDR1 as SGHTA and CDR2 as FQGNSA.

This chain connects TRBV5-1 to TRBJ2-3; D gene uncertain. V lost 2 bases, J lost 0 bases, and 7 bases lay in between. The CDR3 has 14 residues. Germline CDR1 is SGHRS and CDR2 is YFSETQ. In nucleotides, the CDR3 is TGCGCCAGCAGCTTTACAGATAGCACAGATACGCAGTATTTT. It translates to CASSFTDSTDTQYF.

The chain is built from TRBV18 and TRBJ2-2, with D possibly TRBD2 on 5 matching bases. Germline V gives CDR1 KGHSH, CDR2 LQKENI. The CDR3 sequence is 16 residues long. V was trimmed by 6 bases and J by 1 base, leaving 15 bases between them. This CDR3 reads CASSLLARENTGELFF. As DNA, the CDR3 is TGTGCCAGCTCCTTGTTAGCCCGGGAGAACACCGGGGAGCTGTTTTTT.

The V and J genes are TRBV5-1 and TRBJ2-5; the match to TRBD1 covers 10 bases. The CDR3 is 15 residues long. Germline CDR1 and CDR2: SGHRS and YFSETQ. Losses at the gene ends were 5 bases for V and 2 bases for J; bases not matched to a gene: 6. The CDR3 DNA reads TGCGCCAGCAGTCGGACAGGGGGGTGGCAAGAGACCCAGTACTTC. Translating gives CASSRTGGWQETQYF.

The CDR3 region has the DNA TGTGCCAGTAGTATTGTATGGGACTTCAGGAACTACGAGCAGTACTTC. This codes for CASSIVWDFRNYEQYF. The chain recombines TRBV19 with TRBJ2-7; TRBD2 might be the D (6 bases). CDR3 length: 16 amino acids. The germline V gene encodes CDR1 LNHDA and CDR2 SQIVND (reference sequence). Trimming stripped 3 bases from V and 3 bases from J, with 18 bases between.

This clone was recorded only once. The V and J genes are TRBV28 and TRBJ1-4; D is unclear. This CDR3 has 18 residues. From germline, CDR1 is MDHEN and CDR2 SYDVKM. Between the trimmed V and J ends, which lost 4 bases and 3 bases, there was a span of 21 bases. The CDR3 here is CASSSPTERVLANEKLFF. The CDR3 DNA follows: TGTGCCAGCAGTTCCCCCACCGAGCGCGTCCTGGCTAATGAAAAACTGTTTTTT.

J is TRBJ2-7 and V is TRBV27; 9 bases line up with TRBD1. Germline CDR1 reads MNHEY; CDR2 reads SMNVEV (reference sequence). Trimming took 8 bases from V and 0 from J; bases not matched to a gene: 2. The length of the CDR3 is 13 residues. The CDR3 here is CASGTGSSYEQYV. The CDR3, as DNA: TGTGCCAGCGGGACAGGGAGCTCCTACGAGCAGTACGTC.

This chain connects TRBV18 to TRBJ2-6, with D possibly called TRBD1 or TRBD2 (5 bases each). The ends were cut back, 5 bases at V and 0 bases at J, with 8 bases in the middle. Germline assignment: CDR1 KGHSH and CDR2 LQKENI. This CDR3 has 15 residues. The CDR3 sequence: CASSGGISGANVLTF. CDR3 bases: TGTGCCAGCTCAGGGGGTATCTCTGGGGCCAACGTCCTGACTTTC.

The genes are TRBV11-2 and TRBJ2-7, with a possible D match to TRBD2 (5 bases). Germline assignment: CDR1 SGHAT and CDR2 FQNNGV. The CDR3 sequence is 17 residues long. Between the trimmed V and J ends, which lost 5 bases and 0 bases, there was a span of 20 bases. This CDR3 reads CASSRLLDVLSSYEQYF. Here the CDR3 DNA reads TGTGCCAGCAGCCGACTATTAGACGTGCTTAGCTCCTACGAGCAGTACTTC.

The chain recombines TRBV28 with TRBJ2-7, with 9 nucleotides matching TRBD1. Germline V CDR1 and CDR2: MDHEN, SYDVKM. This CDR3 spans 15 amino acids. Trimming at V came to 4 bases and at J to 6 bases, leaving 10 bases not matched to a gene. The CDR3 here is CASSSEQGALAEQYF. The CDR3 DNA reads TGTGCCAGCAGTTCCGAACAGGGGGCGCTGGCCGAGCAGTACTTC.

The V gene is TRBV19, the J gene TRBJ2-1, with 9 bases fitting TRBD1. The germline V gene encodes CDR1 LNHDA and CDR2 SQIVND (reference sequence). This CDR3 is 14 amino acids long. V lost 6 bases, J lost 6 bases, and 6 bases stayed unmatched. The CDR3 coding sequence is TGTGCCAGTAGCCCGGGACAGGGCCCCAATGAGCAGTTCTTC. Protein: CASSPGQGPNEQFF.

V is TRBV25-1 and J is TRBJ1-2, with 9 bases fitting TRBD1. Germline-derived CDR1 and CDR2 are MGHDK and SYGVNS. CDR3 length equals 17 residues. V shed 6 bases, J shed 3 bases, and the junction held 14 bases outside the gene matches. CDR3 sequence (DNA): TGTGCCAGCAGCACCTACTACAGGGGGCATGGCCACTATGGCTACACCTTC. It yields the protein CASSTYYRGHGHYGYTF.

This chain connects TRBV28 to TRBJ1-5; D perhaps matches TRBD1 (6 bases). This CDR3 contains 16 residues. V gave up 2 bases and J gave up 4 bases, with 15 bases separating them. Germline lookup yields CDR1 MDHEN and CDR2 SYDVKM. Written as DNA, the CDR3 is TGTGCCAGCAGTTTAGTGGGGGCTCGGTGGAATCAGCCCCAGCATTTT. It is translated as CASSLVGARWNQPQHF.

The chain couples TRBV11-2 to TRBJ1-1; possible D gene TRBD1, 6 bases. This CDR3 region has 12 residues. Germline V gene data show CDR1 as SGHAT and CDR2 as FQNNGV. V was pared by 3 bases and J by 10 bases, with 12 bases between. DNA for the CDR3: TGTGCCAGCAGCTTCTCGGGGGGGCGAGCTTTCTTT. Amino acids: CASSFSGGRAFF.

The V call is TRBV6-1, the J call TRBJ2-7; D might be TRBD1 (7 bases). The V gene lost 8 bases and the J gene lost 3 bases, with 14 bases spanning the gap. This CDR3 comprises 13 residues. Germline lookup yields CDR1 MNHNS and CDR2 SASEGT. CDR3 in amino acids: CASAGTEDYEQYF. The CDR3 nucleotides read TGTGCCAGCGCGGGGACAGAGGACTACGAGCAGTACTTC.

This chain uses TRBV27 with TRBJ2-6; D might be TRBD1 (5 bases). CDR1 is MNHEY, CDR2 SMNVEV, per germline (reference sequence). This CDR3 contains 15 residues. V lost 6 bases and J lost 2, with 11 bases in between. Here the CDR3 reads CASSSQGTGANVLTF. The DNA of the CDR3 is TGTGCCAGCAGCTCTCAGGGTACTGGGGCCAACGTCCTGACTTTC.

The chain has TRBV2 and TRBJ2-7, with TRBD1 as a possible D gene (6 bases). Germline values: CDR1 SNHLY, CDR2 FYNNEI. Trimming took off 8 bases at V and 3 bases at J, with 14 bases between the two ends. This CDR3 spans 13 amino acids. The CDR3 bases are TGTGCCAGCGGAGAAGACAGGCGCTACGAGCAGTACTTC. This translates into CASGEDRRYEQYF.

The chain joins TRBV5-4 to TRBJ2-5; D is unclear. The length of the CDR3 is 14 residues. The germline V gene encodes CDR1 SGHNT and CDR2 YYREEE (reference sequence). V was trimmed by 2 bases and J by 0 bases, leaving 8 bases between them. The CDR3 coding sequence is TGTGCCAGCAGCTTTGGCACTGACCAAGAGACCCAGTACTTC. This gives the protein CASSFGTDQETQYF.

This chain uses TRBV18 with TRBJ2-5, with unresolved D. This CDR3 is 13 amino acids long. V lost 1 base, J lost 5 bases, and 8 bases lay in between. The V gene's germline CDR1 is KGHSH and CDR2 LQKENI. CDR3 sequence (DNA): TGTGCCAGCTCACCACAGGGTTGGGAGACCCAGTACTTC. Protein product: CASSPQGWETQYF.